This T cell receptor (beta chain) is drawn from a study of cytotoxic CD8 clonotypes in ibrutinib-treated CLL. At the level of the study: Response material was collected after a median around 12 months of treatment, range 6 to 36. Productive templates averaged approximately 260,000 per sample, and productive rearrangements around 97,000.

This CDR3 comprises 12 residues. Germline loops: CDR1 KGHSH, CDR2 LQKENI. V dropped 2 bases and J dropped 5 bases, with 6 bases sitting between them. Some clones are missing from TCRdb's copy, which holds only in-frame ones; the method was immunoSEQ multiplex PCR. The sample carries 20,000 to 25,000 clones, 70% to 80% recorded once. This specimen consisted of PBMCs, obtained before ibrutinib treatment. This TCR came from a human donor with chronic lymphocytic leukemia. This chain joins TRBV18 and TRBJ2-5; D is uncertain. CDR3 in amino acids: CASSPVGETQYF. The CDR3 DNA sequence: TGTGCCAGCTCACCAGTTGGGGAGACCCAGTACTTC.